This T cell receptor (beta chain) appears in the sequencing data of a study of technical replicates of blood from four donors. This clone was found once. The table came from immunoSEQ multiplex PCR; TCRdb's copy has only in-frame clones and leaves some out. The table lists 80,000 to 100,000 clones, 90% to 97% of them singletons. Germline V CDR1 and CDR2: MNHNS, SASEGT. The CDR3 covers 17 residues. V was trimmed by 1 base and J by 4 bases, leaving 17 bases between them. The sequenced sample was T cells isolated from PBMCs. The TCR was taken from a human donor in good health. The rearrangement joins TRBV6-1 to TRBJ2-4, with D possibly being TRBD2 (6 bases). Here the CDR3 reads CASSEGLGRRGKNIQYF. In nucleotides, the CDR3 is TGTGCCAGCAGTGAAGGGTTGGGTAGGAGGGGAAAAAACATTCAGTACTTC.